These 21 T cell receptor beta chains share one sample of origin, sequenced in a study of blood T cell repertoires in COVID-19. TCRdb keeps only in-frame clones here, not all; method: immunoSEQ multiplex PCR. Among roughly 150,000 clones listed, roughly 80% were seen once. Sequencing used peripheral blood. The receptors derive from a man aged 70-80 years with active or convalescent COVID-19.

This clone was observed a handful of times. The sample has other DNA sequences that encode this CDR3 too. V is TRBV20-1 and J is TRBJ1-5; D gene ambiguous. The CDR3 contains 13 residues. Trimming stripped 3 bases from V and 4 bases from J, with 10 bases between. Germline V gene lookup returns CDR1 DFQATT and CDR2 SNEGSKA (reference sequence). CDR3 amino acids: CSASGTVNQPQHF. In nucleotides, the CDR3 is TGCAGTGCTAGTGGCACGGTGAATCAGCCCCAGCATTTT.

V is TRBV9 and J is TRBJ1-1, with 11 bases that match TRBD1. This CDR3 is 15 amino acids long. Germline lookup yields CDR1 SGDLS and CDR2 YYNGEE. J gave up 5 bases and V 2 bases, and 5 bases lay outside the gene matches. In DNA, the CDR3 is TGTGCCAGCAGCGTCGGACAGGGGGCGAGGACTGAAGCTTTCTTT. The encoded protein is CASSVGQGARTEAFF.

J is TRBJ1-6 and V is TRBV7-2, with TRBD1 matching 7 bases. V gave up 6 bases and J gave up 6 bases; unmatched junction bases: 5. CDR3 length: 14 residues. CDR1 and CDR2 from the germline V gene are SGHTA and FQGNSA. CDR3 coding DNA: TGTGCCAGCAGACGACAGGGTCCTAATTCACCCCTCCACTTT. Its protein product is CASRRQGPNSPLHF.

The chain joins TRBV4-1 to TRBJ1-3; D not certain. The CDR3 covers 17 residues. Germline V gene lookup returns CDR1 MGHRA and CDR2 YSYEKL. Trimming pared 0 bases from V and 0 bases from J, leaving 12 bases between. The CDR3 region is CASSQEGVTTSGNTIYF. Here the CDR3 DNA reads TGCGCCAGCAGCCAAGAAGGAGTCACTACCTCTGGAAACACCATATATTTT.

Details on this clone: The sample has other DNA sequences that encode this CDR3 too. V is TRBV5-6 and J is TRBJ1-2; maybe TRBD1 (6 bases). CDR1 is SGHDT and CDR2 is YYEEEE in the germline V gene. The CDR3 is 16 residues long. V was pared by 1 base and J by 8 bases, with 21 bases between. CDR3 amino acids: CASSLFVGEGEGGYTF. In DNA form, the CDR3 reads TGTGCCAGCAGCTTGTTCGTCGGGGAGGGGGAGGGGGGCTACACCTTC.

The rearrangement uses TRBV4-1 and TRBJ2-2; 11 bases are a match to TRBD2. The CDR3 totals 18 residues. V was pared by 3 bases and J by 5 bases, with 11 bases of the junction left unmatched. Germline V CDR1 and CDR2: MGHRA, YSYEKL. The CDR3 DNA is TGCGCCAGCAGCCAGCTAATCCTAGCGGGAGGTGGTACCGGGGAGCTGTTTTTT. Amino acids: CASSQLILAGGGTGELFF.

This clone turned up a few times. The chain combines TRBV18 with TRBJ2-7, with D unresolved. This CDR3 has 14 residues. The V and J ends lost 2 bases and 0 bases respectively, with 8 bases between them. Germline values: CDR1 KGHSH, CDR2 LQKENI. The CDR3 DNA follows: TGTGCCAGCTCACCAGCTCAGTCCTCCTACGAGCAGTACTTC. It is translated as CASSPAQSSYEQYF. Combining the CDR3 with reference TRBV18 and TRBJ2-7 gives the whole variable domain NAGVMQNPRHLVRRRGQEARLRCSPMKGHSHVYWYRQLPEEGLKFMVYLQKENIIDESGMPKERFSAEFPKEGPSILRIQQVVRGDSAAYFCASSPAQSSYEQYFGPGTRLTVT.

The chain has TRBV28 and TRBJ1-5; the D is unclear. Trimming left V 6 bases short and J 0 bases short, with 12 bases between. In germline, CDR1 is MDHEN, CDR2 SYDVKM. The CDR3 runs to 15 residues. CDR3 sequence (DNA): TGTGCCAGCAGGTCCCCGAGTTCTAGCAATCAGCCCCAGCATTTT. Amino acid sequence: CASRSPSSSNQPQHF.

The rearrangement links TRBV11-2 to TRBJ2-1; tentative D call: TRBD2 (6 bases). V was shortened by 5 bases and J by 2 bases, with 16 bases between the two germline ends. Looked up from germline, CDR1 is SGHAT and CDR2 is FQNNGV. The CDR3 has 16 amino acids. The CDR3 bases are TGTGCCAGCAGCGCCCGGGGGTTGCGGACCTACAATGAGCAGTTCTTC. Protein: CASSARGLRTYNEQFF.

The J gene is TRBJ2-1, the V gene TRBV2; 8 bases align to TRBD1. Losses at the gene ends were 4 bases for V and 8 bases for J; bases not matched to a gene: 7. The CDR3 sequence is 14 residues long. Per the germline V gene, CDR1 is SNHLY and CDR2 is FYNNEI. The CDR3 DNA reads as TGTGCCAGCAGTGCCTCTCCGGGACAGGATGAGCAGTTCTTC. Translating it yields CASSASPGQDEQFF. Drawing the rest from reference TRBV2 and TRBJ2-1, the complete variable domain is EPEVTQTPSHQVTQMGQEVILRCVPISNHLYFYWYRQILGQKVEFLVSFYNNEISEKSEIFDDQFSVERPDGSNFTLKIRSTKLEDSAMYFCASSASPGQDEQFFGPGTRLTVL.

The rearrangement joins TRBV5-5 to TRBJ1-1; D gene ambiguous. Looked up from germline, CDR1 is SGHKS and CDR2 is YYEKEE (reference sequence). The V and J ends lost 1 base and 0 bases respectively, with 10 bases between them. The CDR3 loop spans 15 amino acids. Written as DNA, the CDR3 is TGTGCCAGCAGCTTGACACCACAGATGAACACTGAAGCTTTCTTT. Protein: CASSLTPQMNTEAFF.

CDR3: CASSHNPGQGFGYTF. The CDR3 DNA is TGTGCCAGCAGCCACAACCCGGGACAGGGTTTTGGCTACACCTTC. The rearrangement uses TRBV5-5 and TRBJ1-2; 9 bases agree with TRBD1. After removal of 4 bases from V and 7 bases from J, the junction contained 11 bases not matched to a gene. Germline V CDR1 and CDR2: SGHKS, YYEKEE (reference sequence). CDR3 length: 15 amino acids.

The J gene is TRBJ2-7, the V gene TRBV30; TRBD1 matches 10 bases. Germline V gives CDR1 GTSNPN, CDR2 SVGIG (reference sequence). The V segment lost 4 bases and the J segment 0 bases; nucleotides outside the gene matches: 6. The length of the CDR3 is 15 residues. The CDR3 DNA sequence: TGTGCCTGGACCAGGGGACAGGGGATCTCCTACGAGCAGTACTTC. It encodes CAWTRGQGISYEQYF.

V gene TRBV5-1 combines with J gene TRBJ2-1; D is unresolved. The CDR3 has 15 residues. Germline CDR1 is SGHRS and CDR2 is YFSETQ. V was trimmed by 4 bases and J by 0 bases, leaving 11 bases between them. The chain's CDR3 is CASSPTASSYNEQFF. CDR3 DNA: TGCGCCAGCAGCCCGACTGCGAGCTCCTACAATGAGCAGTTCTTC.

V and J are TRBV19 and TRBJ2-7; D may be TRBD1 (7 bases). Germline values: CDR1 LNHDA, CDR2 SQIVND (reference sequence). The V end lost 1 base, the J end lost 4 bases, and 20 bases lay between the germline ends. The CDR3 has 17 amino acids. The CDR3 nucleotides are TGTGCCAGTAGTATAGGTCGTTTCCGACAGGGAGGATACGAGCAGTACTTC. Encoded protein: CASSIGRFRQGGYEQYF.

This rearrangement joins TRBV7-2 to TRBJ1-4; D is possibly TRBD1 (5 bases). This CDR3 is 15 amino acids long. Trimming cost V 1 base and J 7 bases, with 13 bases left between them. Germline V gene sequence: CDR1 SGHTA, CDR2 FQGNSA. CDR3 bases: TGTGCCAGCAGCTTAGTTGCGGGGGTTCTTGAAAAACTGTTTTTT. This encodes CASSLVAGVLEKLFF. Variable domain in full (rest from reference TRBV7-2 and TRBJ1-4): GAGVSQSPSNKVTEKGKDVELRCDPISGHTALYWYRQSLGQGLEFLIYFQGNSAPDKSGLPSDRFSAERTGGSVSTLTIQRTQQEDSAVYLCASSLVAGVLEKLFFGSGTQLSVL.

This clone was seen just once. The chain uses TRBV7-6 and TRBJ1-5; 8 nucleotides match TRBD1. Germline V gene data show CDR1 as SGHVS and CDR2 as FNYEAQ. The CDR3 spans 13 residues. Trimming at V came to 5 bases and at J to 15 bases, leaving 12 bases not matched to a gene. CDR3 coding DNA: TGTGCCAGCAGCCCCTTACCGGGACAGGTGATGCATTTT. This encodes CASSPLPGQVMHF.

V usage is TRBV30 and J usage is TRBJ1-3; 8 bases align to TRBD1. Germline assignment: CDR1 GTSNPN and CDR2 SVGIG (reference sequence). Trimming took 0 bases from V and 0 from J; bases not matched to a gene: 7. The CDR3 has 17 residues. The CDR3 DNA reads TGTGCCTGGAGTGTACAGGGGGGCAGGGCCTCTGGAAACACCATATATTTT. It is translated as CAWSVQGGRASGNTIYF.

The chain combines TRBV5-4 with TRBJ1-6, with D uncertain. V was clipped by 9 bases and J by 0 bases, with 13 bases between them. From germline, CDR1 is SGHNT and CDR2 YYREEE (reference sequence). The CDR3 sequence is 15 residues long. CDR3 amino acids: CATQTEASYNSPLHF. CDR3 in DNA: TGTGCCACGCAGACCGAGGCCTCCTATAATTCACCCCTCCACTTT.

This clone has just one count. The chain links TRBV14 to TRBJ2-5; possible D gene TRBD1, 6 bases. With 0 bases removed from V and 5 bases from J, the gap between germline ends came to 10 bases. Germline CDR1 is SGHDN and CDR2 is FVKESK. The CDR3 contains 14 residues. CDR3 loop: CASSQEGAWETQYF. The CDR3 DNA follows: TGTGCCAGCAGCCAAGAGGGGGCATGGGAGACCCAGTACTTC.

The chain recombines TRBV2 with TRBJ2-2; 8 bases fit TRBD1. Trimming took 5 bases from V and 1 from J; bases not matched to a gene: 6. The CDR3 runs to 16 residues. Germline V gives CDR1 SNHLY, CDR2 FYNNEI. CDR3 protein: CASSRQGAENTGELFF. In DNA, the CDR3 is TGTGCCAGCAGTCGCCAGGGGGCGGAGAACACCGGGGAGCTGTTTTTT.